This T cell receptor (beta chain) was recorded in a study of tumor-infiltrating lymphocytes in primary liver carcinoma. Study in general: Patients, male and female, were 30 to 69 years old.

With respect to this clonotype: Antigen unknown. This is likely a read error, given that the CDR3 carries no conserved phenylalanine or tryptophan at its end.

Starting material of 500 ng total RNA yielded TCR beta cDNA via a constant-region primer. Each TCR beta library was derived from three nested multiplex PCR rounds that employed slightly modified ARM-PCR. Amplification in the first two PCR rounds was performed using TRBV1-TRBV30 forward primers and a C-beta reverse primer for approximately 10 cycles each. TCRdb reprocessed the multiplex PCR reads with MiXCR, giving one entry per CDR3 protein. The sample comprises hundreds of thousands of distinct CDR3 sequences, almost 60% of which are singletons, and 15% to 20% rests with the top ten. General study findings and limits: Left bulk and unsorted, the samples did not allow CD4+ and CD8+ repertoires to be compared. Tumors had a significantly higher top-250-clone fraction than blood (p = 0.039).

This CDR3 is built from 18 residues. The study extracted blood RNA from unsorted whole blood and also extracted germline DNA. These patients lived with chronic HBV infection and had never been treated. This chain joins TRBV12-3 or TRBV12-4 and TRBJ2-3; 11 bases agree with TRBD2. Sequenced sample: peripheral blood. The receptor was derived from a woman aged 25-40 years with primary liver carcinoma and hepatitis B virus infection. The CDR3 sequence: CASSEGTSGVVGTDMQYL. In nucleotides, the CDR3 is TGTGCCAGTTCCGAGGGGACTAGCGGTGTCGTCGGCACAGATATGCAGTATCTT.